This T cell receptor beta chain was sequenced for a study of metastatic and nonmetastatic thyroid tumors. Across the whole study: Malignant and benign thyroid patients had repertoires compared in peripheral blood and tumor or nodule tissue.

By proportion, this clone is medium-sized (0.01 to 0.1%). Antigen unknown. Thyroid surgery was performed in patients who had received no treatment beforehand. Overall study findings and caveats: Malignant thyroid tumors reportedly had TCR beta diversity that was significantly higher than in benign nodules, in blood and tumor.

Original processing methods: Variation in CDR3 across clinicopathological groups served as the basis for constructing a distant-metastasis classifier in papillary thyroid cancer. MiXCR was used by TCRdb to re-call the PCR reads. The authors' filters were not applied to this entry. The data hold some 17,000 clones, with more than 20% observed a single time. V was trimmed by 8 bases and J by 4 bases, leaving 11 bases between them. This CDR3 comprises 12 residues. The germline V gene encodes CDR1 SEHNR and CDR2 FQNEAQ (reference sequence). This TCR derives from a male donor with papillary thyroid cancer or a benign thyroid nodule (not recorded which). Some clones in this sample may be carry-over from other donors' samples. The chain employs TRBV7-9 and TRBJ1-2; D unresolved. Sample: blood. The CDR3 here is CASLTGGYGYTF. DNA for the CDR3: TGTGCCAGCCTAACGGGCGGCTATGGCTACACCTTC. Full variable domain (remainder filled in from reference TRBV7-9 and TRBJ1-2): DTGVSQNPRHKITKRGQNVTFRCDPISEHNRLYWYRQTLGQGPEFLTYFQNEAQLEKSRLLSDRFSAERPKGSFSTLEIQRTEQGDSAMYLCASLTGGYGYTFGSGTRLTVV.